This T cell receptor beta chain emerged from a study of lymphopenia after photon versus proton radiotherapy. Broader study findings: After the lymphocyte nadir, photon-treated repertoires showed oligoclonal expansion, especially of CD8+ Temra cells. Authors raise, but do not show, better survival with proton therapy. Post-nadir TCR diversity decline inversely tracked overall survival among those who died. Proton therapy kept repertoires fairly stable, unlike photons, which gained effector/memory cells.

For this clone: Its target is not known.

Assay used: immunoSEQ multiplex PCR; TCRdb lists only in-frame clones, some missing. The sample includes about 55,000 clones, approximately 84% of them seen just once. Trimming left V 5 bases short and J 5 bases short, with 16 bases between. Germline CDR1 SGHAT, CDR2 FQNNGV. The CDR3 runs 14 residues. Source: peripheral blood, taken from a patient treated with proton-based radiotherapy. This sequence was found in a man in his 60s with pancreatic cancer. J is TRBJ2-7 and V is TRBV11-2; no reliable D call. In DNA, the CDR3 is TGTGCCAGCAGCATTCAACGGGTGAAGGACGAGCAGTACTTC. It translates to CASSIQRVKDEQYF. Full variable domain (missing parts from reference TRBV11-2 and TRBJ2-7): EAGVAQSPRYKIIEKRQSVAFWCNPISGHATLYWYQQILGQGPKLLIQFQNNGVVDDSQLPKDRFSAERLKGVDSTLKIQPAKLEDSAVYLCASSIQRVKDEQYFGPGTRLTVT.